This passage covers 9 T cell receptor beta chains from one sample sequenced in a study. The sorted Tregs were CD4+CD25+CD127-/low cells. One entry per CDR3 protein results from TCRdb running MiXCR on the 5' RACE reads. The repertoire holds about 8,000 distinct CDR3 sequences, with 55% as singletons. The material sequenced was Tregs sorted from a lymph node. The source is a female donor with breast cancer.

This clonotype was observed a handful of times. The V and J genes are TRBV4-2 and TRBJ2-1, with TRBD1 matching 9 bases. CDR1 and CDR2 from the germline V gene are LGHNA and YNFKEQ. The V gene end was trimmed by 0 bases and the J gene end by 0 bases; junction bases not matched to a gene: 0. The CDR3 length is 16 residues. The CDR3 sequence is CASSQETGGSYNEQFF. CDR3 bases: TGTGCCAGCAGCCAAGAGACAGGGGGCTCCTACAATGAGCAGTTCTTC.

The rearrangement links TRBV20-1 to TRBJ2-7; 12 bases align to TRBD2. CDR1 is DFQATT and CDR2 is SNEGSKA in the germline V gene (reference sequence). The CDR3 totals 15 residues. V lost 3 bases, J lost 2 bases, and 5 bases stayed unmatched. The CDR3 reads CSARVLAGGPYEQYF. CDR3 coding DNA: TGCAGTGCTAGGGTTCTAGCGGGAGGGCCCTACGAGCAGTACTTC.

The chain joins TRBV6-2 or TRBV6-3 to TRBJ2-6; 9 positions agree with TRBD1. V was clipped by 8 bases and J by 2 bases; unmatched bases: 7. The CDR3 covers 16 residues. The germline CDR1 and CDR2 sequences are MNHEY and SVGEGT. CDR3 residues: CASGDRDPAGANVLTF. CDR3 sequence (DNA): TGTGCCAGCGGGGACAGGGATCCAGCTGGGGCCAACGTCCTGACTTTC.

The rearrangement links TRBV5-4 to TRBJ2-3; D unresolved. V gave up 5 bases and J gave up 2 bases, with 12 bases separating them. Germline values: CDR1 SGHNT, CDR2 YYREEE (reference sequence). The CDR3 loop spans 14 amino acids. As DNA, the CDR3 is TGTGCCAGCAGAGTGGACGGAAACACAGATACGCAGTATTTT. Translating it yields CASRVDGNTDTQYF.

The chain combines TRBV10-3 with TRBJ2-2, with 11 bases aligning to TRBD2. Germline trimming cut 0 bases from V and 5 bases from J; bases unmatched to any gene: 8. This CDR3 has 18 amino acids. Germline V gene lookup returns CDR1 ENHRY and CDR2 SYGVKD. The CDR3 sequence is CAISESGTSGRGTGELFF. CDR3 nucleotide sequence: TGTGCCATCAGTGAGTCCGGCACTAGCGGGAGAGGGACCGGGGAGCTGTTTTTT.

This clonotype was counted a few times. This sequence joins TRBV4-3 and TRBJ1-5, with 8 nucleotides matching TRBD1. CDR1 is LGHNA and CDR2 is YSLEER in the germline V gene. The CDR3 is 15 amino acids. V lost 3 bases and J lost 4; bases outside the gene matches: 5. CDR3 sequence reads: CASSHRTGGNQPQHF. For the CDR3, the DNA is TGCGCCAGCAGCCATCGAACAGGGGGAAATCAGCCCCAGCATTTT.

The chain uses TRBV12-3 or TRBV12-4 and TRBJ1-5; the D gene is possibly TRBD1 (6 bases). Trimming cost V 6 bases and J 5 bases, with 20 bases left between them. The CDR3 sequence is 16 residues long. The DNA of the CDR3 is TGTGCCAGCAGGATAGGAAGGGGGACGTGGGATCAGCCCCAGCATTTT. It yields the protein CASRIGRGTWDQPQHF.

This clonotype was counted only a few times. The chain employs TRBV21-1 and TRBJ2-5; the listed D gene, TRBD2, was not tested against the DNA. TRBV21-1 is listed as a pseudogene. The CDR3 totals 15 residues. CDR3 sequence reads: CASSHTASAKETQYF. DNA for the CDR3: TGTGCCAGCAGCCATACGGCTAGCGCGAAAGAGACCCAGTACTTC.

In regard to this clonotype: The germline gene is not matched at one end of the junction; a read error may be the cause. This sequence joins TRBV20-1 and TRBJ2-5; TRBD1 agrees at 7 bases. This CDR3 is 15 amino acids long. The V gene's germline CDR1 is DFQATT and CDR2 SNEGSKA (reference sequence). In DNA, the CDR3 is TGCAGTGCCCGACCTATGACAGGGCAACAAGAGACCCGGTACTTC. This sequence encodes CSARPMTGQQETRYF.